This TCR beta chain was recovered during a study of neurological immune-mediated disorders. Study overall: Relapsing-remitting disease affected approximately 31, and secondary progressive 3, of 34 multiple sclerosis patients.

As for the cDNA, it was generated by 5'RACE with 10-nucleotide random UMIs. TCRdb re-called the 5' RACE reads through MiXCR, storing one row per CDR3 protein. This repertoire shows roughly 65,000 distinct CDR3 sequences, over 4% found once; its top ten account for more than 2.5%. This clonotype was recorded many times. Its target is unknown. Overall study findings and caveats: When the repertoires were sorted by phylogenetic grouping, those of 18 of 34 multiple sclerosis patients ended up in one related-CDR3 cluster, a possible signature. Because no CDR3 amino acid sequences were shared across subjects by expanded clones, private repertoires were suggested in all groups.

Trimming removed 5 bases at V and 1 base at J, with 6 bases between. Per germline, CDR1 SGHRS and CDR2 YFSETQ. The CDR3 totals 12 residues. This clonotype originated in a man between 50 and 59 years old with multiple sclerosis. The sequenced sample consisted of PBMCs. The rearrangement joins TRBV5-1 to TRBJ1-2, with unresolved D. The CDR3 sequence: CASRWGNYGYTF. The CDR3 region has the DNA TGCGCCAGCAGGTGGGGTAACTATGGCTACACCTTC.